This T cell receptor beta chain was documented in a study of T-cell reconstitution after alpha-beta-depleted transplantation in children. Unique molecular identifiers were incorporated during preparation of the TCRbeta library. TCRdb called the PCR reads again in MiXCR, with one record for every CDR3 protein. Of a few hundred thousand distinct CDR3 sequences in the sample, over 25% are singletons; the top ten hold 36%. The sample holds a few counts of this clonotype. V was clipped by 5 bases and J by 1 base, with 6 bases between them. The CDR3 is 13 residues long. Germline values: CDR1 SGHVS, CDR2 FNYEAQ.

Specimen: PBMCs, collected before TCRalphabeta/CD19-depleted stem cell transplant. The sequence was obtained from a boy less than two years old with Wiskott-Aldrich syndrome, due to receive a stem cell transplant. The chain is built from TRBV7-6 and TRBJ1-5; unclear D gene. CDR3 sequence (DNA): TGTGCCAGCAGCACAAAAAGCAATCAGCCCCAGCATTTT. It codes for CASSTKSNQPQHF.